Listed below are T cell receptor beta chains from one sample, sequenced in a study of low-dose radiotherapy and immunotherapy resistance in tumors. TCRdb called the reads again in MiXCR, with one record for every CDR3 protein. The repertoire has tens of thousands of distinct CDR3 sequences, approximately 25% of them found once; the top ten carry around 6%. The sample consisted of PBMCs, taken before treatment. The receptor source for this set is a male donor with prostate cancer. Both conserved end residues are part of each CDR3. D genes are given only for firm matches. Clone sizes are given selectively: once, few, many, or a class where the clone is expanded.

d_call j_call clone_size v_call cdr3_nt cdr3_aa
. TRBJ1-5 many TRBV6-2/TRBV6-3 TGTGCCAGCAGTGAAAGCATCTCTGGCAATCAGCCCCAGCATTTT CASSESISGNQPQHF
. TRBJ1-5 . TRBV28 TGTGCCAGCAGTTTTGCCCTCATGACAGTTCAGCCCCAGCATTTT CASSFALMTVQPQHF
TRBD2 TRBJ2-1 many TRBV20-1 TGCAGTGCTAGTCTTAGCGGGAGGGGGATCGATGAGCAGTTCTTC CSASLSGRGIDEQFF
TRBD1 TRBJ1-1 . TRBV28 TGTGCCAGCAGCTCATCAGTACAGGGGATCCCAAGCACTGAAGCTTTCTTT CASSSSVQGIPSTEAFF
TRBD2 TRBJ2-5 many TRBV12-3/TRBV12-4 TGTGCCAGCAGACGAAGCGGGGGGGAACAAGAGACCCAGTACTTC CASRRSGGEQETQYF
. TRBJ2-7 many TRBV7-9 TGTGCCAGCAGCTTATCGGACGGATCCTACGAGCAGTACTTC CASSLSDGSYEQYF
TRBD1 TRBJ1-2 many TRBV6-2/TRBV6-3 TGTGCCAGCAGACCCACCCAGGGGGCAGGCGGCTACACCTTC CASRPTQGAGGYTF
TRBD2 TRBJ2-7 many TRBV3-1 TGTGCCAGCAGCCGAACCGGGACTAGCGGAGCACTGGAGCAGTACTTC CASSRTGTSGALEQYF
TRBD1 TRBJ2-7 many TRBV5-1 TGCGCCAGCAGCTTCGACAGGGGGCAATACGAGCAGTACTTC CASSFDRGQYEQYF
. TRBJ2-1 many TRBV12-3/TRBV12-4 TGTGCCAGCAGTTCAAACCCCTACAATGAGCAGTTCTTC CASSSNPYNEQFF
TRBD2 TRBJ2-5 . TRBV13 TGTGCCAGCAGCTTAGGCCTTAGGAATCCTAGCGGGTACCAAGAGACCCAGTACTTC CASSLGLRNPSGYQETQYF
. TRBJ2-5 many TRBV29-1 TGCAGCGTCCAGACAGTATACCAAGAGACCCAGTACTTC CSVQTVYQETQYF
. TRBJ2-7 many TRBV10-2 TGCGCCAGCAGTGCGGCTTACGAGCAGTACTTC CASSAAYEQYF
TRBD2 TRBJ2-1 many TRBV6-2/TRBV6-3 TGTGCCAGCAGTTACTCTAGCGGGGCTACATACAATGAGCAGTTCTTC CASSYSSGATYNEQFF
. TRBJ2-3 medium-sized TRBV5-1 TGTGCCAGCAGCTTAAGGGACGCAAGCACAGATACGCAGTATTTT CASSLRDASTDTQYF
. TRBJ2-7 . TRBV27 TGTGCCAGCAGTCCTATTCCGGGATCGACCTCATATCGCTCCTACGAGCAGTACTTC CASSPIPGSTSYRSYEQYF
. TRBJ2-5 . TRBV4-2 TGTGCCAGCAGCCAAGATTTTCGAGGGGCGAGGGGAGAGACCCAGTACTTC CASSQDFRGARGETQYF
TRBD1 TRBJ2-7 many TRBV4-2 TGTGCCAGCAGCCAGGGGACAGGGGGAACCTACGAGCAGTACTTC CASSQGTGGTYEQYF